This T cell receptor beta chain originates from a study of T cell clonality in common variable immunodeficiency. This clone was picked up many times. Its specificity is unknown. Findings of the study overall: Fewer TCRbeta clones were shared among CVID subjects than controls.

Sequencing used immunoSEQ multiplex PCR; TCRdb keeps in-frame clones, though not all of them. The specimen has about 34,000 clones, none found just once. Sequencing was done on a sample of peripheral blood mononuclear cells. The source is a person aged 18 to 69 in good health.

Incomplete CDR3 DNA: TGTGCCAGCAGCTTGGCAGGGACAGTGACAGATACG. As protein: CASSLAGTVTDT. Given in full, the CDR3 is CASSLAGTVTDTQYF. The rearrangement uses TRBV5-8 and TRBJ2-3, with 7 bases matching TRBD1. From the germline J gene comes the end of the CDR3, since the read stops 3 residues before it. Looked up from germline, CDR1 is SGHTS and CDR2 is YDEGEE. This CDR3 is 15 amino acids long. Trimming removed 0 bases from V and 3 bases from J; junction bases left unmatched: 4.